The 21 T cell receptor beta chains listed next were all sequenced from one sample in a study of cytomegalovirus exposure and HLA in healthy donors. Use of 60 Vbeta and 13 Jbeta primers characterized the PCR. The repertoire was sequenced with immunoSEQ multiplex PCR; TCRdb's copy has only in-frame clones and lacks some. The sample lists fewer than 150,000 clones; 70% to 75% were seen once. The sequencing input was PBMCs. The receptor source for this set is a middle-aged woman in good health and CMV-seronegative.

This sequence joins TRBV28 and TRBJ2-7, with 10 bases matching TRBD1. With 7 bases clipped from V and 2 bases from J, the junction kept 11 bases outside the gene matches. Germline values: CDR1 MDHEN, CDR2 SYDVKM. The CDR3 runs 16 residues. CDR3 in amino acids: CASTGTAGTGAYEQYF. The CDR3 nucleotides read TGTGCCAGCACCGGAACCGCTGGGACAGGGGCCTACGAGCAGTACTTC.

V is TRBV6-5 and J is TRBJ2-1, with TRBD1 matching over 8 bases. The CDR3 has 14 amino acids. With 5 bases clipped from V and 5 bases from J, the junction kept 5 bases outside the gene matches. Germline V gene data show CDR1 as MNHEY and CDR2 as SVGAGI. The CDR3 bases are TGTGCCAGCAGTCGACAGGGGAGGCACAATGAGCAGTTCTTC. It yields the protein CASSRQGRHNEQFF.

The chain carries TRBV6-5 and TRBJ2-1; 10 bases agree with TRBD1. This CDR3 is built from 15 residues. Looked up from germline, CDR1 is MNHEY and CDR2 is SVGAGI. Trimming took 5 bases from V and 7 from J; bases not matched to a gene: 8. CDR3 nucleotide sequence: TGTGCCAGCAGTAACCTCAGACAGGGGGCGAATGAGCAGTTCTTC. The encoded protein is CASSNLRQGANEQFF.

This chain links TRBV7-9 with TRBJ1-4; 9 bases map to TRBD1. Losses at the gene ends were 0 bases for V and 7 bases for J; bases not matched to a gene: 3. This CDR3 comprises 15 residues. Germline CDR1 SEHNR, CDR2 FQNEAQ (reference sequence). As DNA, the CDR3 is TGTGCCAGCAGCTTAGCGACAGGGGGAGGTGAAAAACTGTTTTTT. Amino acids: CASSLATGGGEKLFF. The full variable domain, its missing parts supplied by reference TRBV7-9 and TRBJ1-4, is DTGVSQNPRHKITKRGQNVTFRCDPISEHNRLYWYRQTLGQGPEFLTYFQNEAQLEKSRLLSDRFSAERPKGSFSTLEIQRTEQGDSAMYLCASSLATGGGEKLFFGSGTQLSVL.

This sequence joins TRBV10-2 and TRBJ2-7; 7 positions match TRBD1. J gave up 3 bases and V 6 bases, and 8 bases lay outside the gene matches. The germline CDR1 and CDR2 sequences are WSHSY and SAAADI. The length of the CDR3 is 14 residues. CDR3: CASSKGQRDYEQYF. Written as DNA, the CDR3 is TGCGCCAGCAGCAAGGGACAGCGCGACTACGAGCAGTACTTC.

The CDR3: CASSPLAGVYGYTF. The CDR3 bases are TGTGCCAGCAGTCCCCTTGCGGGGGTTTATGGCTACACCTTC. V usage is TRBV28 and J usage is TRBJ1-2, with D possibly being TRBD1 (5 bases). Germline V gives CDR1 MDHEN, CDR2 SYDVKM. The V gene lost 5 bases and the J gene lost 5 bases, with 15 bases spanning the gap. CDR3 length equals 14 residues.

The chain joins TRBV2 to TRBJ2-5; possible D gene TRBD2, 6 bases. The CDR3 has 13 residues. Trimming shortened V by 5 bases and J by 1 base, and 8 bases separated the two germline ends. The germline V gene has CDR1 SNHLY and CDR2 FYNNEI. For the CDR3, the DNA is TGTGCCAGCAGTTGGAGGGTCCAAGAGACCCAGTACTTC. It codes for CASSWRVQETQYF.

The chain employs TRBV7-8 and TRBJ2-5; possible D gene TRBD2, 5 bases. Germline V CDR1 and CDR2: SGHVS, FQNEAQ. V lost 0 bases and J lost 2, with 13 bases in between. The CDR3 covers 16 residues. The CDR3, as DNA: TGTGCCAGCAGCTTAGCGAGGGTAGTGTGGCAAGAGACCCAGTACTTC. It specifies CASSLARVVWQETQYF.

The chain recombines TRBV2 with TRBJ2-2; D is perhaps TRBD2 (6 bases). The CDR3 has 14 residues. The germline gives CDR1 SNHLY, CDR2 FYNNEI. Deletions cut 8 bases from V and 4 bases from J, with 14 bases between. The CDR3, as DNA: TGTGCCAGCCTTCAGACTAGAAGCACCGGGGAGCTGTTTTTT. Amino acid sequence: CASLQTRSTGELFF. The full variable domain, rest sourced from reference TRBV2 and TRBJ2-2, is EPEVTQTPSHQVTQMGQEVILRCVPISNHLYFYWYRQILGQKVEFLVSFYNNEISEKSEIFDDQFSVERPDGSNFTLKIRSTKLEDSAMYFCASLQTRSTGELFFGEGSRLTVL.

A few counts support this clone. The chain recombines TRBV4-1 with TRBJ2-1, with D uncertain. This CDR3 is built from 15 residues. Germline lookup yields CDR1 MGHRA and CDR2 YSYEKL. The V end lost 0 bases, the J end lost 12 bases, and 18 bases lay between the germline ends. This CDR3 is CASSQDRIAADLQFF. The CDR3 bases are TGCGCCAGCAGCCAAGATCGGATAGCCGCCGACCTGCAGTTCTTC.

The chain carries TRBV9 and TRBJ2-3; 10 nucleotides match TRBD1. J was trimmed by 0 bases and V by 4 bases; bases with no gene match: 8. CDR1 is SGDLS, CDR2 YYNGEE, per germline. The CDR3 spans 17 residues. The CDR3 DNA reads TGTGCCAGCAGCCCGAGGACAGGGGGTATCAGCACAGATACGCAGTATTTT. Translation gives CASSPRTGGISTDTQYF.

This chain uses TRBV5-4 with TRBJ2-1, with 9 positions matching TRBD2. The CDR3 loop spans 14 amino acids. Trimming took 3 bases from V and 7 from J; bases not matched to a gene: 5. From germline, CDR1 is SGHNT and CDR2 YYREEE (reference sequence). The CDR3 DNA follows: TGTGCCAGCAGCTCGCCGGGACTAGCAAATGAGCAGTTCTTC. Encoded protein: CASSSPGLANEQFF.

The V call is TRBV2, the J call TRBJ1-1; D unclear. V dropped 8 bases and J dropped 3 bases, with 7 bases sitting between them. Germline CDR1 and CDR2: SNHLY and FYNNEI. This CDR3 contains 11 residues. CDR3 in amino acids: CASDGDTEAFF. The CDR3, as DNA: TGTGCCAGCGACGGGGACACTGAAGCTTTCTTT.

The J gene is TRBJ1-6, the V gene TRBV5-1; tentatively, D is TRBD1 (6 bases). CDR3 length equals 15 residues. CDR1 is SGHRS and CDR2 is YFSETQ in the germline V gene. The ends were cut back, 1 base at V and 9 bases at J, with 14 bases in the middle. The CDR3 loop reads CASSLSPLQGSPLHF. The CDR3 coding sequence is TGCGCCAGCAGCTTGTCCCCTTTACAGGGTTCACCCCTCCACTTT.

This clone was seen only a few times. The chain has TRBV9 and TRBJ2-7; TRBD2 matches 11 bases. The V gene's germline CDR1 is SGDLS and CDR2 YYNGEE. With V trimmed by 2 bases and J by 0 bases, 7 bases remained unmatched. The CDR3 length is 17 residues. The CDR3 here is CASSVGTSGSSSYEQYF. The CDR3 region has the DNA TGTGCCAGCAGCGTTGGGACTAGCGGCAGCTCCTCCTACGAGCAGTACTTC.

This clone has a handful of counts. The chain recombines TRBV29-1 with TRBJ1-4; D not resolved. CDR3 length: 14 residues. Germline V gene lookup returns CDR1 SQVTM and CDR2 ANQGSEA. V was trimmed by 5 bases and J by 0 bases, leaving 10 bases between them. DNA for the CDR3: TGCAGCGTTCCAGACACGGCAACTAATGAAAAACTGTTTTTT. It is translated as CSVPDTATNEKLFF.

The chain recombines TRBV7-8 with TRBJ2-6; 7 bases match TRBD1. Losses at the gene ends were 1 base for V and 1 base for J; bases not matched to a gene: 4. CDR1 and CDR2 from the germline V gene are SGHVS and FQNEAQ. There are 17 residues in the CDR3. The CDR3 is CASSLVAGGSGANVLTF. The CDR3 DNA reads as TGTGCCAGCAGCTTAGTGGCAGGGGGATCTGGGGCCAACGTCCTGACTTTC.

The chain employs TRBV9 and TRBJ2-2, with D unresolved. This CDR3 has 14 residues. The V end lost 4 bases, the J end lost 1 base, and 8 bases lay between the germline ends. Germline-derived CDR1 and CDR2 are SGDLS and YYNGEE. CDR3 region: CASSHLKNTGELFF. The CDR3 DNA is TGTGCCAGCAGCCACCTAAAGAACACCGGGGAGCTGTTTTTT.

This clone was observed a single time. This sequence joins TRBV5-6 and TRBJ1-4; D is unresolved. V was cut by 1 base and J by 8 bases, with 15 bases left in between. In germline, CDR1 is SGHDT, CDR2 YYEEEE. CDR3 length: 15 amino acids. For the CDR3, the DNA is TGTGCCAGCAGCTTGTTTTTGGCCGGTAGCGAAAAACTGTTTTTT. Its translation: CASSLFLAGSEKLFF.

The rearrangement uses TRBV19 and TRBJ2-2, with TRBD2 matching over 10 bases. CDR1 and CDR2 from the germline V gene are LNHDA and SQIVND (reference sequence). CDR3 size: 19 residues. The junction had 14 bases not matched to a gene; V was cut back by 7 bases and J by 0 bases. The CDR3 region has the DNA TGTGCCAGTATTGGTCTCCGGACTAGCGGCAACTCGAACACCGGGGAGCTGTTTTTT. It translates to CASIGLRTSGNSNTGELFF. Filled out from reference TRBV19 and TRBJ2-2, the complete variable domain reads DGGITQSPKYLFRKEGQNVTLSCEQNLNHDAMYWYRQDPGQGLRLIYYSQIVNDFQKGDIAEGYSVSREKKESFPLTVTSAQKNPTAFYLCASIGLRTSGNSNTGELFFGEGSRLTVL.

The rearrangement links TRBV9 to TRBJ2-1, with 8 bases matching TRBD1. CDR3 length: 17 amino acids. Germline loops: CDR1 SGDLS, CDR2 YYNGEE. Losses at the gene ends were 4 bases for V and 0 bases for J; bases not matched to a gene: 9. In DNA form, the CDR3 reads TGTGCCAGCAGCCCCGGCAGGGGGCCTAACTCCTACAATGAGCAGTTCTTC. Its protein product is CASSPGRGPNSYNEQFF.